This T cell receptor (delta chain) was identified during a study of Vδ1+ human thymocytes. General observations from the study: Thymic TRG and TRD repertoires appeared highly polyclonal, with Gaussian CDR3 length distributions.

The template was reverse-transcribed extracted RNA. The CDR3 regions were amplified by multiplex PCR from V-gene primers to a constant-region primer. TCRdb processed the multiplex PCR reads again with the CATT caller. This sample has under 80,000 delta-chain clones; around 30% occur once, and the top ten carry about 0.24%. A note on this clone: The antigen remains unidentified. Germline is not matched at one junction end, which may reflect a read error.

CDR1 TSWWSYY and CDR2 QGS come from the germline V gene. The CDR3 covers 14 residues. This sequence originates from a boy under three years old who had congenital heart surgery. Material for sequencing was Vdelta1+ gamma-delta thymocytes from the thymus. Subset indicated: FACS-sorted CD3+ TCRalphabeta- TCRVdelta1+ TCRVdelta2- thymocytes. The chain carries TRDV1 and TRDJ1; D is unclear. CDR3 amino acids: CALGELMCTDQLIF. The DNA of the CDR3 is TGTGCTCTTGGGGAACTGATGTGCACCGATCAACTCATCTTT.